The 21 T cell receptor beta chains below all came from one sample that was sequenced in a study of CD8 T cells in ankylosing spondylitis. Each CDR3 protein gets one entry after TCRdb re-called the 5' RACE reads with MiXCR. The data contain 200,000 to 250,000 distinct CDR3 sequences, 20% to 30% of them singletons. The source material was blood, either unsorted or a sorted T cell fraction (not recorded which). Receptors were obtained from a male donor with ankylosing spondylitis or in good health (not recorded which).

The CDR3 spells CSVDLAGGRTQYF. DNA for the CDR3: TGCAGCGTTGACCTAGCGGGAGGGCGGACCCAGTACTTC. The V and J genes are TRBV29-1 and TRBJ2-5, with 12 bases that match TRBD2. The V segment lost 3 bases and the J segment 7 bases; nucleotides outside the gene matches: 3. From germline, CDR1 is SQVTM and CDR2 ANQGSEA. The CDR3 has 13 amino acids.

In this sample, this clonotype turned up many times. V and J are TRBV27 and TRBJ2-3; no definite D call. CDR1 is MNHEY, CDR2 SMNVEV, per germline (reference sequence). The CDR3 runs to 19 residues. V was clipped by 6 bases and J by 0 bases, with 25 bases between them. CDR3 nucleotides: TGTGCCAGCAGCCCGACTCTTACACTTCCCTTTATTAGCACAGATACGCAGTATTTT. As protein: CASSPTLTLPFISTDTQYF.

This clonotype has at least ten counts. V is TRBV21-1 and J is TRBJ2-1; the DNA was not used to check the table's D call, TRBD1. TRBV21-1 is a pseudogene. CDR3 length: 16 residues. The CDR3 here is CASPKRAGQGLNEQFF. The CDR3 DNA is TGTGCCAGCCCGAAGAGGGCCGGACAGGGGTTGAATGAGCAGTTCTTC.

CDR3 in amino acids: CASSDSNRGTEAFF. The CDR3 region has the DNA TGTGCCAGCAGTGACTCTAACAGGGGCACTGAAGCTTTCTTT. V gene TRBV6-4 combines with J gene TRBJ1-1; 7 bases line up with TRBD1. This CDR3 comprises 14 residues. With V trimmed by 0 bases and J by 4 bases, 2 bases remained unmatched. The germline V gene encodes CDR1 MRHNA and CDR2 SNTAGT.

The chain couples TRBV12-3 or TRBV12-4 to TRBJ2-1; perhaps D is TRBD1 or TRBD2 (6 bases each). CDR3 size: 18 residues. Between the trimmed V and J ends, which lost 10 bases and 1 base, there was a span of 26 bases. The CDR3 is CAIRHTLSGALSYNEQFF. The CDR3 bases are TGTGCCATCAGGCATACATTGTCGGGGGCGCTTTCCTACAATGAGCAGTTCTTC.

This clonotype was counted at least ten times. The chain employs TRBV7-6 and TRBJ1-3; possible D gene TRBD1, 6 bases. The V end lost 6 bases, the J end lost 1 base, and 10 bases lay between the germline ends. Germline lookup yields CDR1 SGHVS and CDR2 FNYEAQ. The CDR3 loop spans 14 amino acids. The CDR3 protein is CASSQGISGNTIYF. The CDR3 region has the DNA TGTGCCAGCAGTCAGGGGATTTCTGGAAACACCATATATTTT.

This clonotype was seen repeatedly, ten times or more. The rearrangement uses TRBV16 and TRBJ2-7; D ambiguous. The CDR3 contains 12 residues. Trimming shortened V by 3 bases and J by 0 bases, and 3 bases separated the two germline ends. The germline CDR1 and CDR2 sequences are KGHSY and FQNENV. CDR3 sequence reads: CASSHVSYEQYF. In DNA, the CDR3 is TGTGCCAGCAGCCACGTCTCCTACGAGCAGTACTTC.

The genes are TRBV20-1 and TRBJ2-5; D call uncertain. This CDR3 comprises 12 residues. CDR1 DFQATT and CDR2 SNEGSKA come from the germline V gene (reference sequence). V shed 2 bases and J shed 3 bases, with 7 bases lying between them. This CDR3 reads CSARNLEETQYF. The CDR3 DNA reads TGCAGTGCTAGAAACTTAGAAGAGACCCAGTACTTC.

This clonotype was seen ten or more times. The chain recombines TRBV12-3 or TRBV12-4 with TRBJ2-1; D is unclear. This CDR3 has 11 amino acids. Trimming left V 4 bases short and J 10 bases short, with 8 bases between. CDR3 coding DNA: TGTGCCAGCAGTTGGAGATGGGAGCAGTTCTTC. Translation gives CASSWRWEQFF.

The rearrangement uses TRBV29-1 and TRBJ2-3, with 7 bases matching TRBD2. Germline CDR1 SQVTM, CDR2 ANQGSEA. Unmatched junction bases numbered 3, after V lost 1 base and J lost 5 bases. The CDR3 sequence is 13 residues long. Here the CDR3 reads CSVEAGGRDTQYF. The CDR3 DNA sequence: TGCAGCGTTGAAGCGGGAGGTCGAGATACGCAGTATTTT.

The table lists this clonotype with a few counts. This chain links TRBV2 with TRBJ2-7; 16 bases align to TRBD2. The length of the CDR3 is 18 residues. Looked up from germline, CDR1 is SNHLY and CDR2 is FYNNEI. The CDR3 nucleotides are TGTACCTTCAGCGAGGGACTAGCGGGAGGGTACAGCTCCTACGAGCAGTACTTC. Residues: CTFSEGLAGGYSSYEQYF.

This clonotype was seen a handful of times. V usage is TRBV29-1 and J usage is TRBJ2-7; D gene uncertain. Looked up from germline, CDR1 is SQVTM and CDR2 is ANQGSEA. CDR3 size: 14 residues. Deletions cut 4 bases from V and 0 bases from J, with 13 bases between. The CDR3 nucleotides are TGCAGCGTTGTCGAGCACGGAGCCTCCTACGAGCAGTACTTC. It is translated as CSVVEHGASYEQYF.

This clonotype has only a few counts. The CDR3 sequence is CASSLGTGGEQYF. The DNA for the CDR3 is TGTGCCAGCAGTCTCGGGACAGGGGGCGAGCAGTACTTC. The chain uses TRBV12-3 or TRBV12-4 and TRBJ2-7; 11 bases are shared with TRBD1. This CDR3 spans 13 amino acids. The junction had 3 bases not matched to a gene; V was cut back by 5 bases and J by 6 bases.

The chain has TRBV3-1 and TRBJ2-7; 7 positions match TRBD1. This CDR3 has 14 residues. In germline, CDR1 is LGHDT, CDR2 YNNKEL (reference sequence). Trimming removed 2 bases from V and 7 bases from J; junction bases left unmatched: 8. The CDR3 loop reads CASSQLTGFGEQYF. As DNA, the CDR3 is TGTGCCAGCAGCCAATTGACAGGGTTCGGGGAGCAGTACTTC.

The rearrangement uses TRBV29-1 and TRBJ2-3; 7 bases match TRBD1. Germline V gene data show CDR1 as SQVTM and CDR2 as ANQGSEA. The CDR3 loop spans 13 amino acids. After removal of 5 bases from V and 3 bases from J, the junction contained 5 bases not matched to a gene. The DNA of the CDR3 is TGCAGCGTTAGGGCAGGGGGTACAGATACGCAGTATTTT. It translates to CSVRAGGTDTQYF.

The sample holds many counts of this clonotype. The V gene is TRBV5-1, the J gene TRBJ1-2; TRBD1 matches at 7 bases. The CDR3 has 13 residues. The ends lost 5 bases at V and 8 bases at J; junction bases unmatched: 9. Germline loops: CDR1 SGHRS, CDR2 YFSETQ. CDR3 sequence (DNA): TGCGCCAGCAGTTGGGGGCAGGGGGACGGCTACACCTTC. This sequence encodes CASSWGQGDGYTF.

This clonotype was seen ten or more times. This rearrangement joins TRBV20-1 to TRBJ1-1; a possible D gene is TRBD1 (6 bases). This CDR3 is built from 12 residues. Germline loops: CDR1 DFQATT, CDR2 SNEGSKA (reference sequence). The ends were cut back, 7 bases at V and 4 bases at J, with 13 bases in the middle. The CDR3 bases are TGCAGTGTCAAGATCAGGGGCACTGAAGCTTTCTTT. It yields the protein CSVKIRGTEAFF.

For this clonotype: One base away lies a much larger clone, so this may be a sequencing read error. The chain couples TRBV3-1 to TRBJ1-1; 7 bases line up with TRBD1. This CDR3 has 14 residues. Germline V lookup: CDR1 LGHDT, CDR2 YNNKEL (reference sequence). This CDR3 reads CASSHRQGDTDAFF. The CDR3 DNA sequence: TGTGCCAGCAGCCACCGACAGGGAGACACTGACGCTTTCTTT.

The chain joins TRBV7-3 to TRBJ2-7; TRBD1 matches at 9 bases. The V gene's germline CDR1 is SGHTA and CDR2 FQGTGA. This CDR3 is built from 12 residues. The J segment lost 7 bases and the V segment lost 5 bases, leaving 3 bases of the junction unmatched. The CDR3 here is CASSDDRGEQYF. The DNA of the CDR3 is TGTGCCAGCAGCGATGACAGGGGGGAGCAGTACTTC.

CDR3 in DNA: TGCGCCAGCAGCCAAGAGATAGCAGGGACCTACGAGCAGTACTTC. Its translation: CASSQEIAGTYEQYF. The V call is TRBV4-1, the J call TRBJ2-7, with a weak D call TRBD1 (5 bases). The germline V gene has CDR1 MGHRA and CDR2 YSYEKL. The CDR3 is made up of 15 amino acids. V was clipped by 0 bases and J by 2 bases, with 11 bases between them.

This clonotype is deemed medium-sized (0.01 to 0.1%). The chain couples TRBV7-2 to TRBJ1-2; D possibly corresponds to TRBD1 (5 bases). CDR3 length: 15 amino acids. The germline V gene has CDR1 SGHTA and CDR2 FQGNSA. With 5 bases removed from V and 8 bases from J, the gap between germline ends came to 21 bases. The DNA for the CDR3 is TGTGCCAGCAGCAAAGACAGCCCCCCGGCGAAGGGCTACACCTTC. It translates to CASSKDSPPAKGYTF.